A selection of T cell receptor beta chains follows, all from one sample in a study of blood T cells in healthy people across ages. TCRdb re-derived calls from the 5' RACE reads in MiXCR, one entry per CDR3 protein. Of roughly 700,000 distinct CDR3 sequences listed, 45% to 50% are singletons. The specimen sequenced was blood. These receptor sequences come from an older woman in good health. Each CDR3 is given with its conserved first and last residue. Fields, in order: clone size, D gene, J gene, V gene, CDR3 length, CDR3 protein, CDR3 DNA. D genes are given only for firm matches. Part of the rows lack a size; the others show once, few, many or a class for expanded clones.

>once|NA|TRBJ1-2|TRBV2|11
CASSGGCGYTF
TGTGCCAGCAGTGGGGGGTGTGGCTACACCTTC
>NA|NA|TRBJ2-7|TRBV7-2|13
CASRPDSAYEQYF
TGTGCCAGCAGGCCCGACAGCGCCTACGAGCAGTACTTC
>NA|TRBD1|TRBJ2-7|TRBV4-2|14
CASSGQVVDYEQYF
TGTGCCAGCTCCGGACAGGTAGTAGACTACGAGCAGTACTTC
>NA|TRBD1|TRBJ2-7|TRBV5-1|14
CASSYAGTGSEQYF
TGCGCCAGCAGCTACGCCGGGACAGGGAGCGAGCAGTACTTC
>NA|NA|TRBJ1-2|TRBV10-3|13
CATIESGVGGYTF
TGTGCCACCATTGAGTCGGGGGTCGGAGGCTACACCTTC
>NA|NA|TRBJ2-6|TRBV28|18
CASSLRRRETGGANVLTF
TGTGCCAGCAGTCTAAGACGACGGGAGACGGGAGGGGCCAACGTCCTGACTTTC
>few|TRBD2|TRBJ2-3|TRBV5-1|15
CASRSLAGHTDTQYF
TGCGCCAGCAGGTCCCTAGCGGGACACACAGATACGCAGTATTTT
>few|NA|TRBJ1-2|TRBV12-3/TRBV12-4|13
CASSLRQNYGYTF
TGTGCCAGCAGTTTGAGACAGAACTATGGCTACACCTTC
>NA|TRBD1|TRBJ1-2|TRBV5-6|14
CASSAGQLFYGYTF
TGTGCCAGCAGCGCGGGACAGTTATTCTATGGCTACACCTTC
>once|NA|TRBJ2-7|TRBV5-6|15
CASSLSSAGPYEQYF
TGTGCCAGCAGCTTGAGCAGTGCAGGGCCCTACGAGCAGTACTTC
>NA|NA|TRBJ2-1|TRBV6-5|16
CASSYSGRGEYNEQFF
TGTGCCAGCAGTTACTCAGGCAGGGGGGAATACAATGAGCAGTTCTTC
>NA|TRBD1|TRBJ1-2|TRBV19|14
CASGTGGADYGYTF
TGTGCCAGTGGGACAGGTGGGGCTGACTATGGCTACACCTTC
>NA|NA|TRBJ1-4|TRBV2|12
CASSDRREKLFF
TGTGCCAGCAGTGATCGGAGAGAAAAACTGTTTTTT
>NA|NA|TRBJ1-2|TRBV21-1|15
CASSRILQGDYGYTF
TGTGCCAGCAGCAGAATCCTACAGGGGGACTATGGCTACACCTTC
>NA|NA|TRBJ2-7|TRBV6-2/TRBV6-3|15
CASSAAGGSTYEQYF
TGTGCCAGCAGTGCGGCGGGCGGGTCCACCTACGAGCAGTACTTC
>NA|NA|TRBJ1-1|TRBV5-1|14
CASSLRPEHTEAFF
TGCGCCAGCAGCTTGAGGCCCGAGCACACTGAAGCTTTCTTT
>NA|NA|TRBJ2-6|TRBV4-1|18
CASSQPGRPPSGANVLTF
TGCGCCAGCAGCCAACCGGGACGACCACCCTCTGGGGCCAACGTCCTGACTTTC
>NA|NA|TRBJ1-6|TRBV18|13
CASSLADNSPLHF
TGTGCCAGCTCACTAGCAGATAATTCACCCCTCCACTTT
>few|NA|TRBJ2-3|TRBV7-3|21
CASSLYEFGLGGRSPTDTQYF
TGTGCCAGCAGCTTGTACGAGTTTGGGTTGGGCGGAAGAAGTCCCACAGATACGCAGTATTTT
>NA|NA|TRBJ1-1|TRBV29-1|13
CSPTKSMNTEAFF
TGCAGCCCTACGAAAAGCATGAACACTGAAGCTTTCTTT
>few|NA|TRBJ2-7|TRBV20-1|14
CSLIDRGRAYEQYF
TGCAGTCTAATCGACCGGGGCAGAGCCTACGAGCAGTACTTC
>NA|TRBD1|TRBJ2-6|TRBV18|17
CASSTGGPNSGANVLTF
TGTGCCAGCTCGACAGGGGGCCCTAACTCTGGGGCCAACGTCCTGACTTTC
>NA|NA|TRBJ2-2|TRBV29-1|12
CSVFQGTGELFF
TGCAGCGTTTTTCAGGGGACCGGGGAGCTGTTTTTT
>few|TRBD2|TRBJ2-5|TRBV5-1|15
CASSLGGSGGETQYF
TGCGCCAGCAGCTTGGGTGGTAGCGGGGGCGAGACCCAGTACTTC
>NA|NA|TRBJ1-2|TRBV7-9|14
CASSLATEGYGYTF
TGTGCCAGCAGCTTAGCAACGGAGGGCTATGGCTACACCTTC
>NA|NA|TRBJ2-3|TRBV20-1|13
CSASRTRTDTQYF
TGCAGTGCTAGTAGGACTCGCACAGATACGCAGTATTTT
>NA|TRBD1|TRBJ2-1|TRBV5-1|11
CASSLQGAEFF
TGCGCCAGCAGCTTGCAGGGGGCCGAGTTCTTC
>NA|TRBD1|TRBJ1-4|TRBV4-1|18
CASSQGTGSIATNEKLFF
TGCGCCAGCAGCCAAGGGACAGGATCGATTGCAACTAATGAAAAACTGTTTTTT
>NA|TRBD1|TRBJ2-5|TRBV20-1|16
CSARGQGALVWETQYF
TGCAGTGCTAGGGGCCAGGGGGCGTTGGTATGGGAGACCCAGTACTTC
>many|TRBD1|TRBJ1-2|TRBV7-9|13
CASSWTGGHGYTF
TGTGCCAGCAGCTGGACAGGGGGGCATGGCTACACCTTC
>NA|NA|TRBJ2-1|TRBV3-1|15
CASSQAASSSNEQFF
TGTGCCAGCAGCCAAGCAGCTAGCTCGAGCAATGAGCAGTTCTTC
>few|TRBD2|TRBJ2-1|TRBV7-2|15
CASSLYSSGSLEQFF
TGTGCCAGCAGCTTATATTCTAGCGGGAGTCTTGAGCAGTTCTTC
>NA|TRBD1|TRBJ2-1|TRBV5-1|16
CASSLVTGGLYNEQFF
TGCGCCAGCAGCTTGGTCACAGGGGGCCTATACAATGAGCAGTTCTTC
>few|TRBD2|TRBJ2-1|TRBV4-3|14
CASSQDRLAGVEFF
TGCGCCAGCAGCCAAGATAGACTAGCGGGGGTTGAGTTCTTC
>NA|TRBD1|TRBJ2-2|TRBV29-1|15
CSGLTGTGNTGELFF
TGCAGCGGACTGACCGGGACAGGGAACACCGGGGAGCTGTTTTTT
>NA|TRBD1|TRBJ2-3|TRBV7-3|16
CASSFQGRGLEDTQYF
TGTGCCAGCAGCTTTCAAGGCAGGGGGCTGGAAGATACGCAGTATTTT
>NA|TRBD1|TRBJ2-5|TRBV6-6|14
CASSYGTGGETQYF
TGTGCCAGCAGTTACGGGACAGGGGGCGAGACCCAGTACTTC
>NA|TRBD1|TRBJ1-1|TRBV12-3/TRBV12-4|15
CASTLIDRVNTEAFF
TGTGCCAGCACCTTAATAGACAGGGTGAACACTGAAGCTTTCTTT
>few|NA|TRBJ2-1|TRBV6-2/TRBV6-3|17
CASSYSGHTSSYNEQFF
TGTGCCAGCAGTTACTCAGGTCACACGAGCTCCTACAATGAGCAGTTCTTC
>many|NA|TRBJ2-7|TRBV29-1|13
CSVESEQDYEQYF
TGCAGCGTTGAATCGGAACAAGACTACGAGCAGTACTTC
>NA|NA|TRBJ2-7|TRBV5-1|14
CASSFFRADSEQYF
TGCGCCAGCAGCTTCTTTCGGGCCGACTCCGAGCAGTACTTC
>NA|TRBD1|TRBJ2-7|TRBV11-2|16
CASSLDADRDRSEQYF
TGTGCCAGCAGCTTAGACGCGGACAGGGATCGGTCCGAGCAGTACTTC
>few|TRBD2|TRBJ2-7|TRBV28|15
CASSLKLAGLYEQYF
TGTGCCAGCAGTTTAAAGCTAGCGGGACTGTACGAGCAGTACTTC
>NA|NA|TRBJ2-1|TRBV13|17
CASSSPGVGVGAHEQFF
TGTGCCAGCAGCTCCCCCGGGGTGGGAGTTGGGGCACATGAGCAGTTCTTC
>NA|TRBD1|TRBJ2-5|TRBV6-1|14
CAIYPGQGTETQYF
TGTGCCATTTATCCGGGACAGGGAACAGAGACCCAGTACTTC
>many|TRBD1|TRBJ1-5|TRBV20-1|15
CSARKGTGVNQPQHF
TGCAGTGCTAGAAAAGGGACAGGGGTCAATCAGCCCCAGCATTTT
>NA|TRBD1|TRBJ2-2|TRBV11-3|18
CASSTGGWLAANTGELFF
TGTGCCAGCAGTACAGGGGGCTGGTTGGCGGCGAACACCGGGGAGCTGTTTTTT
>few|TRBD2|TRBJ2-7|TRBV6-2/TRBV6-3|16
CASSPSRTSGSGEQYF
TGTGCCAGCAGCCCAAGCAGGACTAGCGGGAGTGGCGAGCAGTACTTC
>NA|NA|TRBJ1-1|TRBV12-3/TRBV12-4|14
CASSLLGRRAEAFF
TGTGCCAGCAGTTTATTAGGCAGGAGGGCTGAAGCTTTCTTT
>NA|NA|TRBJ2-7|TRBV6-6|14
CASRTTGLVYEQYF
TGTGCCAGCAGGACGACGGGACTCGTCTACGAGCAGTACTTC
>NA|TRBD2|TRBJ2-3|TRBV7-2|17
CASSSQTSGTSTDTQYF
TGTGCCAGCAGCTCCCAGACTAGCGGGACTAGCACAGATACGCAGTATTTT
>NA|NA|TRBJ1-4|TRBV20-1|17
CSARDYPPAATNEKLFF
TGCAGTGCTAGAGATTACCCCCCGGCCGCAACTAATGAAAAACTGTTTTTT
>NA|TRBD1|TRBJ2-7|TRBV9|13
CASSVRGGGEQYF
TGTGCCAGCAGCGTAAGAGGGGGCGGCGAGCAGTACTTC
>few|NA|TRBJ1-2|TRBV7-9|13
CASSLEANYGYTF
TGTGCCAGCAGCTTAGAAGCTAACTATGGCTACACCTTC
>few|NA|TRBJ1-1|TRBV9|15
CASSVDPGVNTEAFF
TGTGCCAGCAGCGTAGACCCCGGGGTGAACACTGAAGCTTTCTTT
>few|TRBD2|TRBJ2-7|TRBV7-2|18
CASSLVRLAGGRAYEQYF
TGTGCCAGCAGCTTAGTTCGTCTAGCGGGAGGGAGGGCCTACGAGCAGTACTTC
>few|NA|TRBJ2-5|TRBV5-1|15
CASSLALGRKETQYF
TGCGCCAGCAGCCTGGCTCTGGGGAGGAAAGAGACCCAGTACTTC
>NA|NA|TRBJ2-3|TRBV29-1|13
CSVESGETDTQYF
TGCAGCGTTGAGTCCGGGGAGACAGATACGCAGTATTTT
>once|NA|TRBJ2-5|TRBV7-2|13
CASSPLGSFSQYF
TGTGCCAGCAGTCCGCTAGGTAGCTTCTCTCAGTACTTC
>NA|NA|TRBJ1-6|TRBV20-1|13
CSARANWDSPLHF
TGCAGTGCTAGAGCGAACTGGGATTCACCCCTCCACTTT